A selection of T cell receptor beta chains follows, all from one sample in a study of shared clonotypes between healthy human individuals. TCRdb keeps only in-frame clones here, not all; method: immunoSEQ multiplex PCR. The sample carries some 2 million clones, 90% to 95% recorded once. The specimen was naive CD4+ T cells sorted from blood. The receptors derive from a man aged 18-30 years in good health. CDR3s include the opening cysteine and the closing phenylalanine or tryptophan. Fields, in order: clone size, D gene, J gene, V gene, CDR3 protein, CDR3 DNA. The D gene is left open where the match is weak. Expanded clones get a size class; other rows say once, few or many, or leave the size out.

abundance: NA
d_gene: NA
j_gene: TRBJ1-2
v_gene: TRBV6-5
CDR3aa: CASSYARSDYGYTF
CDR3nt: TGTGCCAGCAGTTACGCCCGTAGCGACTATGGCTACACCTTC

abundance: NA
d_gene: NA
j_gene: TRBJ1-2
v_gene: TRBV4-2
CDR3aa: CASSQIKDGSNYGYTF
CDR3nt: TGTGCCAGCAGCCAAATAAAAGACGGCTCCAACTATGGCTACACCTTC

abundance: NA
d_gene: NA
j_gene: TRBJ2-3
v_gene: TRBV10-1
CDR3aa: CASRTDSTDTQYF
CDR3nt: TGCGCCAGCAGGACGGATAGCACAGATACGCAGTATTTT

abundance: NA
d_gene: NA
j_gene: TRBJ2-7
v_gene: TRBV25-1
CDR3aa: CASSQPYRKEQYF
CDR3nt: TGTGCCAGCAGTCAGCCCTACAGGAAAGAGCAGTACTTC

abundance: NA
d_gene: NA
j_gene: TRBJ2-3
v_gene: TRBV30
CDR3aa: CAWRRNSLRDTQYF
CDR3nt: TGTGCCTGGAGAAGGAACAGCTTAAGGGATACGCAGTATTTT

abundance: NA
d_gene: TRBD2
j_gene: TRBJ2-7
v_gene: TRBV5-1
CDR3aa: CASSLRLAGGYEQYF
CDR3nt: TGCGCCAGCAGCTTAAGACTAGCGGGAGGTTACGAGCAGTACTTC

abundance: NA
d_gene: TRBD1
j_gene: TRBJ2-5
v_gene: TRBV10-3
CDR3aa: CASGQAQETQYF
CDR3nt: TGTGCCAGCGGACAGGCGCAAGAGACCCAGTACTTC

abundance: NA
d_gene: NA
j_gene: TRBJ2-2
v_gene: TRBV28
CDR3aa: CASSLFPGENTGELFF
CDR3nt: TGTGCCAGCAGTTTATTTCCGGGGGAGAACACCGGGGAGCTGTTTTTT

abundance: NA
d_gene: NA
j_gene: TRBJ1-5
v_gene: TRBV2
CDR3aa: CASSELNGVFWSNQPQHF
CDR3nt: NA

abundance: NA
d_gene: NA
j_gene: TRBJ2-1
v_gene: TRBV10-3
CDR3aa: CAISEPPLKFF
CDR3nt: TGTGCCATCAGTGAACCGCCCTTGAAGTTCTTC

abundance: NA
d_gene: TRBD1
j_gene: TRBJ2-2
v_gene: TRBV9
CDR3aa: CASSSSTGWGTGELFF
CDR3nt: TGTGCCAGCAGCTCATCGACAGGGTGGGGAACCGGGGAGCTGTTTTTT

abundance: NA
d_gene: TRBD1
j_gene: TRBJ1-1
v_gene: TRBV30
CDR3aa: CAWSTGTANTEAFF
CDR3nt: TGTGCCTGGAGCACCGGGACAGCGAACACTGAAGCTTTCTTT

abundance: NA
d_gene: NA
j_gene: TRBJ2-3
v_gene: TRBV5-6
CDR3aa: CASSLDRYSTDTQYF
CDR3nt: TGTGCCAGCAGCTTGGATCGGTATAGCACAGATACGCAGTATTTT

abundance: NA
d_gene: NA
j_gene: TRBJ2-7
v_gene: TRBV27
CDR3aa: CASSLEVTGEQYF
CDR3nt: TGTGCCAGCAGTTTAGAGGTAACGGGCGAGCAGTACTTC

abundance: NA
d_gene: NA
j_gene: TRBJ2-6
v_gene: TRBV5-4
CDR3aa: CASRGGSGANVLTF
CDR3nt: TGTGCCAGCAGAGGGGGTTCTGGGGCCAACGTCCTGACTTTC

abundance: once
d_gene: NA
j_gene: TRBJ2-3
v_gene: TRBV5-1
CDR3aa: CASSQFGTDTQYF
CDR3nt: TGCGCCAGCAGCCAATTCGGCACAGATACGCAGTATTTT

abundance: NA
d_gene: NA
j_gene: TRBJ1-1
v_gene: TRBV10-1
CDR3aa: CASSESSMNTEAFF
CDR3nt: TGCGCCAGCAGTGAGTCATCCATGAACACTGAAGCTTTCTTT

abundance: NA
d_gene: TRBD2
j_gene: TRBJ2-1
v_gene: TRBV6-4
CDR3aa: CASSLSGMRGVDEQFF
CDR3nt: TGTGCCAGCAGTCTCAGCGGGATGAGGGGTGTAGATGAGCAGTTCTTC

abundance: NA
d_gene: TRBD1
j_gene: TRBJ2-2
v_gene: TRBV10-3
CDR3aa: CAISRQGDAGELFF
CDR3nt: TGTGCCATATCACGACAGGGGGATGCCGGGGAGCTGTTTTTT

abundance: NA
d_gene: TRBD1
j_gene: TRBJ2-7
v_gene: TRBV6-1
CDR3aa: CACRTLGQGVEQYF
CDR3nt: TGTGCCTGTCGTACCTTGGGACAGGGTGTCGAGCAGTACTTC

abundance: NA
d_gene: TRBD2
j_gene: TRBJ2-1
v_gene: TRBV30
CDR3aa: CAWSVGTSGSNEQFF
CDR3nt: TGTGCCTGGAGTGTAGGGACTAGCGGTAGTAATGAGCAGTTCTTC

abundance: NA
d_gene: TRBD1
j_gene: TRBJ2-7
v_gene: TRBV18
CDR3aa: CASLGQANSYEQYF
CDR3nt: TGTGCCAGCCTGGGACAGGCGAACTCCTACGAGCAGTACTTC

abundance: NA
d_gene: TRBD1
j_gene: TRBJ2-1
v_gene: TRBV9
CDR3aa: CASSVTGGNEQFF
CDR3nt: TGTGCCAGCAGCGTCACAGGGGGCAATGAGCAGTTCTTC

abundance: NA
d_gene: NA
j_gene: TRBJ1-6
v_gene: TRBV21-1
CDR3aa: CASSSRRDPIKSPLHF
CDR3nt: TGTGCCAGCAGCTCCCGGCGGGATCCAATCAAATCACCCCTCCACTTT

abundance: NA
d_gene: NA
j_gene: TRBJ1-6
v_gene: TRBV4-1
CDR3aa: CASSQVAGRALPSPLHF
CDR3nt: TGCGCCAGCAGCCAAGTCGCGGGCCGGGCCCTCCCGTCACCCCTCCACTTT

abundance: NA
d_gene: NA
j_gene: TRBJ1-5
v_gene: TRBV19
CDR3aa: CASSLTKGNQPQHF
CDR3nt: TGTGCCAGTAGTCTAACAAAAGGCAATCAGCCCCAGCATTTT

abundance: NA
d_gene: NA
j_gene: TRBJ2-5
v_gene: TRBV7-9
CDR3aa: CASSLLAGETQYF
CDR3nt: TGTGCCAGCAGCTTACTCGCAGGGGAGACCCAGTACTTC

abundance: NA
d_gene: NA
j_gene: TRBJ1-2
v_gene: TRBV4-3
CDR3aa: CASSQVRTPPGYTF
CDR3nt: TGCGCCAGCAGCCAAGTCCGGACGCCCCCGGGCTACACCTTC

abundance: NA
d_gene: TRBD1
j_gene: TRBJ2-7
v_gene: TRBV28
CDR3aa: CASRLQGREQYF
CDR3nt: TGTGCCAGCAGGTTACAGGGGCGCGAGCAGTACTTC

abundance: NA
d_gene: NA
j_gene: TRBJ1-2
v_gene: TRBV10-3
CDR3aa: CAISGTGRLYGYTF
CDR3nt: TGTGCCATCAGTGGGACGGGACGGCTCTATGGCTACACCTTC

abundance: NA
d_gene: NA
j_gene: TRBJ1-6
v_gene: TRBV7-3
CDR3aa: CASSSTSNSPLHF
CDR3nt: TGTGCCAGCAGCTCTACTTCGAATTCACCCCTCCACTTT

abundance: once
d_gene: TRBD1
j_gene: TRBJ1-2
v_gene: TRBV30
CDR3aa: CAQQSRDRGGGYTF
CDR3nt: TGTGCCCAACAATCCCGGGACAGGGGTGGAGGCTACACCTTC

abundance: NA
d_gene: NA
j_gene: TRBJ2-7
v_gene: TRBV7-2
CDR3aa: CASSLGGGIGNEQYF
CDR3nt: TGTGCCAGCAGCTTAGGAGGCGGGATCGGAAACGAGCAGTACTTC

abundance: NA
d_gene: TRBD1
j_gene: TRBJ1-1
v_gene: TRBV28
CDR3aa: CASRYGPGQNEAFF
CDR3nt: TGTGCCAGCAGGTATGGACCGGGACAGAATGAAGCTTTCTTT

abundance: once
d_gene: NA
j_gene: TRBJ2-4
v_gene: TRBV9
CDR3aa: CASSVGLREVENIQYF
CDR3nt: TGTGCCAGCAGCGTCGGACTGAGGGAGGTGGAAAACATTCAGTACTTC

abundance: NA
d_gene: TRBD1
j_gene: TRBJ1-2
v_gene: TRBV7-2
CDR3aa: CASSLGQGVYYTF
CDR3nt: TGTGCCAGCAGCTTAGGACAGGGTGTATACTACACCTTC

abundance: NA
d_gene: TRBD1
j_gene: TRBJ2-7
v_gene: TRBV5-4
CDR3aa: CASSLPGTGLSEQYF
CDR3nt: TGTGCCAGCAGTTTACCCGGGACAGGATTGTCCGAGCAGTACTTC

abundance: once
d_gene: TRBD1
j_gene: TRBJ1-1
v_gene: TRBV28
CDR3aa: CASSYFRGRAYTEAFF
CDR3nt: TGTGCCAGCAGTTACTTTAGGGGGCGGGCGTACACTGAAGCTTTCTTT

abundance: NA
d_gene: NA
j_gene: TRBJ1-1
v_gene: TRBV5-4
CDR3aa: CASSLSRGDTEAFF
CDR3nt: TGTGCCAGCAGCTTGTCCAGGGGAGACACTGAAGCTTTCTTT

abundance: NA
d_gene: NA
j_gene: TRBJ1-1
v_gene: TRBV28
CDR3aa: CASKGGGGRMNTEAFF
CDR3nt: TGTGCCAGCAAGGGCGGCGGGGGTCGGATGAACACTGAAGCTTTCTTT

abundance: NA
d_gene: NA
j_gene: TRBJ2-3
v_gene: TRBV7-7
CDR3aa: CASSLAATDTQYF
CDR3nt: TGTGCTAGCAGCTTAGCGGCCACAGATACGCAGTATTTT

abundance: NA
d_gene: NA
j_gene: TRBJ1-1
v_gene: TRBV4-2
CDR3aa: CASSQGGLGRNTEAFF
CDR3nt: TGTGCCAGCAGCCAAGGAGGACTGGGGAGGAACACTGAAGCTTTCTTT

abundance: NA
d_gene: TRBD1
j_gene: TRBJ2-6
v_gene: TRBV15
CDR3aa: CATSRWGQGLTGANVLTF
CDR3nt: TGTGCCACCAGCAGGTGGGGACAGGGTTTAACTGGGGCCAACGTCCTGACTTTC

abundance: once
d_gene: NA
j_gene: TRBJ2-7
v_gene: TRBV27
CDR3aa: CASSLYHWARTYYEQYF
CDR3nt: TGTGCCAGCAGTCTTTATCATTGGGCTAGGACATACTACGAGCAGTACTTC

abundance: NA
d_gene: NA
j_gene: TRBJ2-6
v_gene: TRBV11-2
CDR3aa: CASSLDVRAGANVLTF
CDR3nt: TGTGCCAGCAGCTTAGATGTCAGGGCTGGGGCCAACGTCCTGACTTTC

abundance: NA
d_gene: NA
j_gene: TRBJ2-3
v_gene: TRBV27
CDR3aa: CASSLADRPDTQYF
CDR3nt: TGTGCCAGCAGTTTAGCGGACAGACCAGATACGCAGTATTTT

abundance: NA
d_gene: NA
j_gene: TRBJ1-2
v_gene: TRBV30
CDR3aa: CAWSPGFTYGYTF
CDR3nt: TGTGCCTGGAGTCCGGGATTTACCTATGGCTACACCTTC

abundance: NA
d_gene: TRBD1
j_gene: TRBJ1-6
v_gene: TRBV2
CDR3aa: CASSVTGGDSPLHF
CDR3nt: TGTGCCAGCAGTGTGACAGGGGGCGATTCACCCCTCCACTTT

abundance: NA
d_gene: NA
j_gene: TRBJ1-2
v_gene: TRBV4-3
CDR3aa: CASSQEQGGSYGYTF
CDR3nt: TGCGCCAGCAGCCAAGAACAGGGAGGAAGCTATGGCTACACCTTC

abundance: NA
d_gene: NA
j_gene: TRBJ2-7
v_gene: TRBV5-3
CDR3aa: CARGTDSIYEQYF
CDR3nt: TGTGCCAGGGGGACGGATAGCATCTACGAGCAGTACTTC

abundance: NA
d_gene: NA
j_gene: TRBJ2-4
v_gene: TRBV7-2
CDR3aa: CASSLVSGIVNIQYF
CDR3nt: TGTGCCAGCAGCTTAGTATCAGGGATAGTAAACATTCAGTACTTC

abundance: NA
d_gene: NA
j_gene: TRBJ2-7
v_gene: TRBV29-1
CDR3aa: CSADWSYEQYF
CDR3nt: TGCAGCGCGGACTGGAGCTACGAGCAGTACTTC

abundance: NA
d_gene: TRBD1
j_gene: TRBJ1-2
v_gene: TRBV5-8
CDR3aa: CASSLGTGLDYGYTF
CDR3nt: TGTGCCAGCAGCTTGGGGACAGGGTTGGACTATGGCTACACCTTC

abundance: NA
d_gene: TRBD1
j_gene: TRBJ2-1
v_gene: TRBV12-5
CDR3aa: CASGLVRGQGARSYNEQFF
CDR3nt: TGTGCTAGTGGTTTGGTACGCGGACAGGGGGCGCGATCCTACAATGAGCAGTTCTTC

abundance: NA
d_gene: NA
j_gene: TRBJ1-5
v_gene: TRBV6-5
CDR3aa: CASKPTTYSNQPQHF
CDR3nt: TGTGCCAGCAAGCCGACAACTTATAGCAATCAGCCCCAGCATTTT

abundance: NA
d_gene: NA
j_gene: TRBJ1-1
v_gene: TRBV6-5
CDR3aa: CASSYEGIMNTEAFF
CDR3nt: TGTGCCAGCAGTTACGAGGGAATCATGAACACTGAAGCTTTCTTT

abundance: NA
d_gene: NA
j_gene: TRBJ2-5
v_gene: TRBV6-5
CDR3aa: CASTDWREETQYF
CDR3nt: TGTGCCAGCACCGACTGGCGGGAAGAGACCCAGTACTTC